These 32 T cell receptor beta chains were all obtained from the same sample, sequenced in a study of Graves' ophthalmopathy and Graves' hyperthyroidism. Researchers took RNA transcripts and amplified TCR beta CDR3 regions from them. First-round RT-PCR with HTBI primers preceded a second-round multiplex PCR. TCRdb called the multiplex PCR reads again in MiXCR, with one record for every CDR3 protein. The sample lists about 550,000 distinct CDR3 sequences, roughly 40% seen once, with about 4.6% in the top ten. The sample taken for sequencing was peripheral blood or thyroid tissue (not recorded which). These receptors all come from an adult man with Graves' hyperthyroidism.

J is TRBJ2-5 and V is TRBV7-2; D is possibly TRBD2 (6 bases). TRBJ2-1 matches the DNA end more closely, so the J call is doubtful. Germline V gene sequence: CDR1 SGHTA, CDR2 FQGNSA. The CDR3 totals 15 residues. This chain's CDR3 is CASNRRGGVGDEQFF. CDR3 sequence (DNA): TGTGCCAGCAACCGGAGGGGCGGGGTGGGGGATGAGCAGTTCTTC.

V gene TRBV20-1 combines with J gene TRBJ2-3, with 9 positions matching TRBD2. The CDR3 has 16 residues. Germline CDR1 reads DFQATT; CDR2 reads SNEGSKA (reference sequence). The V segment lost 3 bases and the J segment 6 bases; nucleotides outside the gene matches: 13. The CDR3 DNA reads TGCAGTGCTAGTGGTAGCGGGAGAGGATATACTGATACGCAGTATTTT. Translated, it gives CSASGSGRGYTDTQYF.

A note on this clonotype: Just one base apart from a much larger clone, this may be a read error. V and J are TRBV7-9 and TRBJ2-7, with D possibly matching TRBD1 (6 bases). From germline, CDR1 is SEHNR and CDR2 FQNEAQ (reference sequence). V lost 3 bases and J 7 bases, leaving 13 bases between the germline ends. CDR3 length equals 13 residues. This chain's CDR3 is CASSFRDTGEQYF. The CDR3 DNA sequence: TGTGCCAGCAGCTTCCGGGACACGGGGGAGCAGTACTTC.

This chain uses TRBV10-3 with TRBJ2-7, with D uncertain. Deletions cut 10 bases from V and 0 bases from J, with 19 bases between. In germline, CDR1 is ENHRY, CDR2 SYGVKD. CDR3 length: 15 residues. The CDR3 here is CASSFRTASSYEQYF. The CDR3 coding sequence is TGTGCCAGCAGCTTTCGGACCGCCAGCTCCTACGAGCAGTACTTC.

The chain employs TRBV2 and TRBJ2-3; TRBD1 aligns across 7 bases. The V and J ends lost 4 bases and 9 bases, in that order; junction bases with no gene match: 7. CDR3 length equals 13 residues. Germline values: CDR1 SNHLY, CDR2 FYNNEI. CDR3 DNA sequence: TGTGCCAGCAGTGGGGGACAGTTTAACACGCAGTATTTT. Translation gives CASSGGQFNTQYF.

This clonotype was seen at least ten times. The chain couples TRBV15 to TRBJ2-5; weak D call: TRBD1 (5 bases). The ends were cut back, 3 bases at V and 1 base at J, with 15 bases in the middle. CDR3 length: 16 residues. Germline CDR1 reads LNHNV; CDR2 reads YYDKDF (reference sequence). Here the CDR3 DNA reads TGTGCCACCAGCAGTCACAATTCAGGGCTCCAAGAGACCCAGTACTTC. Its translation is CATSSHNSGLQETQYF.

This clonotype has more than one count but fewer than ten. V and J are TRBV19 and TRBJ2-2; D is unclear. V shed 5 bases and J shed 7 bases, with 14 bases lying between them. The CDR3 has 14 amino acids. Germline V gives CDR1 LNHDA, CDR2 SQIVND (reference sequence). Here the CDR3 reads CASSAVESIGELFF. The CDR3 DNA sequence: TGTGCCAGTAGTGCGGTAGAAAGTATCGGGGAGCTGTTTTTT.

As to this clonotype: One end of the junction fails to match germline, which may point to a read error. V and J are TRBV29-1 and TRBJ2-5; D remains unclear. The CDR3 is 12 residues long. Per the germline V gene, CDR1 is SQVTM and CDR2 is ANQGSEA. The CDR3 protein is CSVDSYQDTQYF. For the CDR3, the DNA is TGCAGCGTTGATTCCTACCAAGACACCCAGTACTTC.

The chain links TRBV15 to TRBJ2-2, with 8 nucleotides matching TRBD1. Trimming cost V 1 base and J 3 bases; bases outside gene matches: 4. The CDR3 loop spans 16 amino acids. The germline gives CDR1 LNHNV, CDR2 YYDKDF (reference sequence). CDR3 residues: CATSRGAGGDTGELFF. CDR3 nucleotides: TGTGCCACCAGCAGAGGGGCAGGGGGCGACACCGGGGAGCTGTTTTTT.

This clonotype has a count of ten or more. The DNA for the CDR3 is TGTGCTAGTGGGTTCGGACAGGGTGAGACCAACGTCCTGACTTTC. The encoded protein is CASGFGQGETNVLTF. V is TRBV12-5 and J is TRBJ2-6; TRBD1 matches at 8 bases. The V gene end was trimmed by 6 bases and the J gene end by 8 bases; junction bases not matched to a gene: 9. Germline V gene data show CDR1 as LGHNT and CDR2 as FRNRAP. This CDR3 contains 15 residues.

The rearrangement uses TRBV25-1 and TRBJ1-1, with D possibly TRBD1 on 6 matching bases. Germline CDR1 MGHDK, CDR2 SYGVNS. This CDR3 is 13 amino acids long. As DNA, the CDR3 is TGTGCTAGGGCAGGGGCGGTGAACACTGAAGCTTTCTTT. It translates to CARAGAVNTEAFF.

This clonotype was recorded only once. A much larger clone lies one base from this, so it may be a read error. The conserved phenylalanine or tryptophan is not found at the CDR3 terminus, so this likely reflects a read error. The chain carries TRBV6-5 and TRBJ1-1; D ambiguous. This CDR3 is 13 amino acids long. Deletions cut 2 bases from V and 2 bases from J, with 6 bases between. Per germline, CDR1 MNHEY and CDR2 SVGAGI. The CDR3 loop reads CASSYGQNTEAFL. The CDR3 DNA reads TGTGCCAGCAGTTACGGCCAAAACACTGAAGCTTTCTTA.

J is TRBJ2-2 and V is TRBV20-1, with D possibly being TRBD1 (5 bases). CDR1 and CDR2 (germline): DFQATT, SNEGSKA (reference sequence). This CDR3 comprises 11 residues. The V end lost 5 bases, the J end lost 8 bases, and 9 bases lay between the germline ends. CDR3 DNA sequence: TGCAGTGCTGGTAGGACAGGGGAGCTGTTTTTT. This sequence encodes CSAGRTGELFF.

The V gene is TRBV29-1, the J gene TRBJ2-6; 8 bases are a match to TRBD1. Germline CDR1 reads SQVTM; CDR2 reads ANQGSEA. J gave up 0 bases and V 6 bases, and 10 bases lay outside the gene matches. This CDR3 spans 17 amino acids. CDR3 residues: CSVDARQGSSGANVLTF. CDR3 sequence (DNA): TGCAGCGTGGATGCGAGACAGGGGAGCTCTGGGGCCAACGTCCTGACTTTC.

This clonotype has ten or more counts. The J gene is TRBJ1-2, the V gene TRBV9; 7 nucleotides agree with TRBD1. After removal of 2 bases from V and 4 bases from J, the junction contained 17 bases not matched to a gene. The CDR3 totals 18 residues. The germline CDR1 and CDR2 sequences are SGDLS and YYNGEE. CDR3 sequence (DNA): TGTGCCAGCAGCGTGGTGACAGGGAGCGGCTTCGGGGGCTATGGCTACACCTTC. Encoded protein: CASSVVTGSGFGGYGYTF.

This clonotype was counted at least ten times. The rearrangement joins TRBV4-1 to TRBJ1-5; 8 bases are a match to TRBD1. J lost 0 bases, V lost 4 bases, and 8 bases had no gene match. The V gene's germline CDR1 is MGHRA and CDR2 YSYEKL. The CDR3 runs to 17 residues. The CDR3 here is CASSPGQGPYSNQPQHF. The CDR3 bases are TGCGCCAGCAGCCCCGGACAGGGACCATATAGCAATCAGCCCCAGCATTTT.

The chain recombines TRBV15 with TRBJ2-1; 8 bases fit TRBD2. This CDR3 has 14 residues. The germline gives CDR1 LNHNV, CDR2 YYDKDF (reference sequence). J was trimmed by 8 bases and V by 8 bases; bases with no gene match: 11. CDR3 region: CATPTGLGSDEQFF. Here the CDR3 DNA reads TGTGCCACCCCCACGGGACTAGGGTCCGATGAGCAGTTCTTC.

This rearrangement joins TRBV12-3 or TRBV12-4 to TRBJ1-2; D uncertain. CDR3 length equals 13 residues. With 1 base removed from V and 8 bases from J, the gap between germline ends came to 11 bases. CDR3 DNA sequence: TGTGCCAGCAGTTTAGGGCAGGATCGGGGCTACACCTTC. Its translation: CASSLGQDRGYTF.

This clonotype was detected only a few times. The rearrangement joins TRBV20-1 to TRBJ2-7; the match to TRBD2 covers 15 bases. Germline CDR1 reads DFQATT; CDR2 reads SNEGSKA (reference sequence). The CDR3 is 16 amino acids. The V gene end was trimmed by 3 bases and the J gene end by 2 bases; junction bases not matched to a gene: 5. The CDR3 DNA follows: TGCAGTGCTAGGGGACTAGCGGGAGGAGGGACCTACGAGCAGTACTTC. This sequence encodes CSARGLAGGGTYEQYF.

Note on this clonotype: The junction differs from germline at one of its ends, possibly a read error. This sequence joins TRBV7-9 and TRBJ1-3; D is uncertain. Germline V gives CDR1 SEHNR, CDR2 FQNEAQ (reference sequence). CDR3 length equals 13 residues. The CDR3 sequence: CASSLYSGSTIYF. CDR3 bases: TGTGCCAGCAGCTTATATTCGGGAAGCACCATATATTTT.

The chain has TRBV12-3 or TRBV12-4 and TRBJ2-3; 13 bases agree with TRBD2. V lost 8 bases, J lost 6 bases, and 5 bases stayed unmatched. This CDR3 comprises 14 residues. CDR3 DNA: TGTGCCAGCGGGACTAGCGGGACAGTGGATACGCAGTATTTT. It codes for CASGTSGTVDTQYF.

This clonotype was seen repeatedly, ten times or more. V and J are TRBV15 and TRBJ2-5; a possible D gene is TRBD2 (6 bases). The germline gives CDR1 LNHNV, CDR2 YYDKDF (reference sequence). Trimming pared 5 bases from V and 3 bases from J, leaving 19 bases between. The CDR3 is 16 amino acids. CDR3 loop: CATSADFAGLKETQYF. DNA for the CDR3: TGTGCCACCAGCGCTGACTTTGCGGGGCTTAAAGAGACCCAGTACTTC.

This chain connects TRBV4-1 to TRBJ1-5; D ambiguous. V lost 3 bases, J lost 0 bases, and 12 bases lay in between. CDR3 length equals 16 residues. In germline, CDR1 is MGHRA, CDR2 YSYEKL. The CDR3 region has the DNA TGCGCCAGCAGCCACCGTGACGGGGATAGCAATCAGCCCCAGCATTTT. Protein sequence: CASSHRDGDSNQPQHF.

The chain uses TRBV15 and TRBJ2-2, with a possible D match to TRBD1 (6 bases). There are 15 residues in the CDR3. V was clipped by 2 bases and J by 1 base, with 8 bases between them. The germline CDR1 and CDR2 sequences are LNHNV and YYDKDF (reference sequence). CDR3 DNA: TGTGCCACCAGCAGACAGACAGGGAACACCGGGGAGCTGTTTTTT. Encoded protein: CATSRQTGNTGELFF. Full variable domain (missing parts from reference TRBV15 and TRBJ2-2): DAMVIQNPRYQVTQFGKPVTLSCSQTLNHNVMYWYQQKSSQAPKLLFHYYDKDFNNEADTPDNFQSRRPNTSFCFLDIRSPGLGDTAMYLCATSRQTGNTGELFFGEGSRLTVL.

This clonotype was detected ten times or more. The chain uses TRBV7-3 and TRBJ1-1, with D possibly TRBD1 on 6 matching bases. The CDR3 runs to 15 residues. Trimming removed 0 bases from V and 1 base from J, with 9 bases in between. CDR1 is SGHTA, CDR2 FQGTGA, per germline. The CDR3 DNA reads TGTGCCAGCAGCTTAACGCCAGGGGCGAACACTGAAGCTTTCTTT. Its protein product is CASSLTPGANTEAFF. Filled out from reference TRBV7-3 and TRBJ1-1, the complete variable domain reads GAGVSQTPSNKVTEKGKYVELRCDPISGHTALYWYRQSLGQGPEFLIYFQGTGAADDSGLPNDRFFAVRPEGSVSTLKIQRTERGDSAVYLCASSLTPGANTEAFFGQGTRLTVV.

This clonotype was counted ten times or more. The V gene is TRBV2, the J gene TRBJ2-2, with a weak D call TRBD2 (6 bases). This CDR3 comprises 14 residues. Trimming took off 3 bases at V and 3 bases at J, with 8 bases between the two ends. Germline V gene data show CDR1 as SNHLY and CDR2 as FYNNEI. This CDR3 is CASSERRDTGELFF. For the CDR3, the DNA is TGTGCCAGCAGTGAGCGGAGGGACACCGGGGAGCTGTTTTTT.

The chain employs TRBV27 and TRBJ1-2, with 8 bases matching TRBD1. The germline V gene has CDR1 MNHEY and CDR2 SMNVEV (reference sequence). Trimming took 6 bases from V and 2 from J; bases not matched to a gene: 8. The CDR3 has 15 residues. The CDR3 sequence: CASREQGVGNYGYTF. The CDR3 DNA sequence: TGTGCCAGCAGGGAACAGGGGGTGGGGAACTATGGCTACACCTTC.

This clonotype has a count of ten or more. The V gene is TRBV5-1, the J gene TRBJ2-5, with 8 nucleotides matching TRBD2. With 4 bases clipped from V and 6 bases from J, the junction kept 8 bases outside the gene matches. The germline V gene has CDR1 SGHRS and CDR2 YFSETQ. The CDR3 covers 14 residues. CDR3 nucleotides: TGCGCCAGCAGCCGAGCGGGAGCTGGGAAGACCCAGTACTTC. Protein: CASSRAGAGKTQYF.

In the case of this clonotype: One end of the junction fails to match germline, which may point to a read error. The chain recombines TRBV12-3 or TRBV12-4 with TRBJ2-7; TRBD1 aligns across 7 bases. The CDR3 is made up of 14 amino acids. The CDR3, as DNA: TGTGCCAGCACCCTGGGACAGAGTTCCTGCGAGCAGTACTTC. Amino acids: CASTLGQSSCEQYF.

The chain joins TRBV19 to TRBJ2-3; 9 positions match TRBD1. Germline trimming cut 7 bases from V and 4 bases from J; bases unmatched to any gene: 9. Germline V gene data show CDR1 as LNHDA and CDR2 as SQIVND (reference sequence). This CDR3 has 15 amino acids. In DNA form, the CDR3 reads TGTGCCAGTACCCAACGGGGACAGGGACCAGATACGCAGTATTTT. It encodes CASTQRGQGPDTQYF.

With respect to this clonotype: This may come from a read error, since a much larger clone is one base off. The chain is built from TRBV12-3 or TRBV12-4 and TRBJ1-2, with 7 nucleotides matching TRBD1. This CDR3 spans 15 amino acids. The V gene end was trimmed by 7 bases and the J gene end by 5 bases; junction bases not matched to a gene: 13. The CDR3 sequence: CASTSQGGLGYGYTF. The DNA of the CDR3 is TGTGCCAGCACCTCTCAGGGGGGGTTAGGGTATGGCTACACCTTC.

The chain carries TRBV7-6 and TRBJ2-3; D is uncertain. CDR1 SGHVS and CDR2 FNYEAQ come from the germline V gene. This CDR3 spans 12 amino acids. V gave up 1 base and J gave up 7 bases, with 6 bases separating them. The DNA of the CDR3 is TGTGCCAGCAGCTTAGAGCCAAATACGCAGTATTTT. It yields the protein CASSLEPNTQYF.